This TCR beta chain is drawn from a study of fetal regulatory T cell absence and autoimmunity. Study summary: IPEX patients had exocrine pancreas autoimmunity without clinical diabetes.

Clones were sequenced by immunoSEQ multiplex PCR, and TCRdb holds only the in-frame ones, with some missing. The sample records just over 45,000 clones, just under 85% being singletons. The source of this sequence is a newborn boy with IPEX syndrome. Material for sequencing was cord blood.

CDR3 nucleotide sequence: TGCGCCAGCAGTGAGTACGTAGTCACCACAGATACGCAGTATTTT. This sequence encodes CASSEYVVTTDTQYF. This chain links TRBV10-2 with TRBJ2-3, with D uncertain. Germline loops: CDR1 WSHSY, CDR2 SAAADI. This CDR3 comprises 15 residues. V was pared by 1 base and J by 2 bases, with 10 bases between.